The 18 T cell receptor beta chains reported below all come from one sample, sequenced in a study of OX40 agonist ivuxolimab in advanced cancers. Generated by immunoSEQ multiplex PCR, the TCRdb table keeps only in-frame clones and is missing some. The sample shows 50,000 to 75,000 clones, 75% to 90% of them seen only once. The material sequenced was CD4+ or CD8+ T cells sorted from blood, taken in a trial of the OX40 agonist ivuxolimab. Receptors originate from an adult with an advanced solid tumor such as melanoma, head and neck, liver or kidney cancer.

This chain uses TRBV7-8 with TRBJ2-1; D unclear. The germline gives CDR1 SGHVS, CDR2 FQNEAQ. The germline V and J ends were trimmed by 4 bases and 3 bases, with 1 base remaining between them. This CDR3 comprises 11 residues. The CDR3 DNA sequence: TGTGCCAGCAGCTACTACAATGAGCAGTTCTTC. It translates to CASSYYNEQFF.

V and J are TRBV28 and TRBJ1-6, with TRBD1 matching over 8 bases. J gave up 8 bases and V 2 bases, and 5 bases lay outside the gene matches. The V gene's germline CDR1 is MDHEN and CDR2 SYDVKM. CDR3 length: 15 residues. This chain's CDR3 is CASSLGGQVDSPLHF. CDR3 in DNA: TGTGCCAGCAGTTTAGGGGGACAGGTCGATTCACCCCTCCACTTT.

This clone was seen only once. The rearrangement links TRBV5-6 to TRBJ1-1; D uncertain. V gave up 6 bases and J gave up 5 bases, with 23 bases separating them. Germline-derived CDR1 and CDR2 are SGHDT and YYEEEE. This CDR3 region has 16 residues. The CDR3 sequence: CASTVRIGVPGTEAFF. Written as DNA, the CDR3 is TGTGCCAGCACCGTGAGGATTGGGGTCCCGGGGACTGAAGCTTTCTTT.

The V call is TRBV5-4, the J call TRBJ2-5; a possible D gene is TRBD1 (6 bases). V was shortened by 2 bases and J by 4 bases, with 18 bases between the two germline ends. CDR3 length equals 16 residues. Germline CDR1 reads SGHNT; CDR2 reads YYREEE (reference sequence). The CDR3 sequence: CASSFPHSQGTETQYF. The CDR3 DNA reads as TGTGCCAGCAGCTTTCCCCACTCACAGGGAACAGAGACCCAGTACTTC.

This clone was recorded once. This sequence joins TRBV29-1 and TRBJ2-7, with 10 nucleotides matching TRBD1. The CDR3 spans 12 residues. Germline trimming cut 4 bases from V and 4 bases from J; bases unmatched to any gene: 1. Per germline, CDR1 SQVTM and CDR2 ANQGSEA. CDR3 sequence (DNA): TGCAGCGTTGTGGGACAGGGGTACGAGCAGTACTTC. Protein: CSVVGQGYEQYF.

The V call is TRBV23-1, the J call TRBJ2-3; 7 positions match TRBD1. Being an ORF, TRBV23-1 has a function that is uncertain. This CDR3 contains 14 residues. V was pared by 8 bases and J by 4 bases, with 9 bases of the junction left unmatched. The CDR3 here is CASPGRQGSDTQYF. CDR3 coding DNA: TGCGCCAGCCCGGGACGACAGGGATCAGATACGCAGTATTTT.

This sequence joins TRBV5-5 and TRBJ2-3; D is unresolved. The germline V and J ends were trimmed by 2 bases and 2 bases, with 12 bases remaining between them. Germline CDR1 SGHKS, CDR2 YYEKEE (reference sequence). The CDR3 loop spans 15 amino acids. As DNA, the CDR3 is TGTGCCAGCAGCTTAAGTGACGAAATCACAGATACGCAGTATTTT. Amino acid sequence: CASSLSDEITDTQYF.

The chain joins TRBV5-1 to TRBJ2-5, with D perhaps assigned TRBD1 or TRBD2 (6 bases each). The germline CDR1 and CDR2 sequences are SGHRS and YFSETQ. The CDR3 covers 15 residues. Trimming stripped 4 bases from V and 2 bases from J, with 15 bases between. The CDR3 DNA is TGCGCCAGCAGCGCCCAAATAGGGGGGCAAGAGACCCAGTACTTC. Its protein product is CASSAQIGGQETQYF.

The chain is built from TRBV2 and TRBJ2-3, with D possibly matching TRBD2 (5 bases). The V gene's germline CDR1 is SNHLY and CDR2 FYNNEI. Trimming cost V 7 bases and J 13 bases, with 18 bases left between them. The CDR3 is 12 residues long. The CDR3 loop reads CASNPDSSREYF. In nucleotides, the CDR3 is TGTGCCAGCAACCCGGACTCGAGCCGTGAGTATTTT.

This CDR3 is CASSLSGIDIQYF. CDR3 nucleotides: TGTGCCAGCAGTTTATCAGGGATAGACATTCAGTACTTC. V gene TRBV27 combines with J gene TRBJ2-4; D unresolved. Trimming removed 0 bases from V and 8 bases from J, with 8 bases in between. Germline CDR1 and CDR2: MNHEY and SMNVEV (reference sequence). The CDR3 has 13 amino acids.

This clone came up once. CDR3 loop: CASSFPGVGTEAFF. In nucleotides, the CDR3 is TGTGCCAGCAGCTTCCCAGGGGTGGGCACTGAAGCTTTCTTT. The chain uses TRBV7-2 and TRBJ1-1, with D perhaps TRBD1 (6 bases). Germline CDR1 and CDR2: SGHTA and FQGNSA. This CDR3 contains 14 residues. The germline V and J ends were trimmed by 3 bases and 4 bases, with 12 bases remaining between them.

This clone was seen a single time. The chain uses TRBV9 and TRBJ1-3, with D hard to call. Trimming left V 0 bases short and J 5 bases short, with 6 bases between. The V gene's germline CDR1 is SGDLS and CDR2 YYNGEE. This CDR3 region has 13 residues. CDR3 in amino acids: CASSVDGRNTIYF. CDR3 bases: TGTGCCAGCAGCGTAGACGGGAGAAACACCATATATTTT.

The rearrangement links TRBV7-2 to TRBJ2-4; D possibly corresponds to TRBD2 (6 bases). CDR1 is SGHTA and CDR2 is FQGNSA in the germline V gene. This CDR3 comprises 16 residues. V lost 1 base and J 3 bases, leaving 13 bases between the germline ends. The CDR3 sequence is CASSLGAGGGKNIQYF. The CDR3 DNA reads TGTGCCAGCAGCTTAGGGGCTGGGGGAGGCAAAAACATTCAGTACTTC.

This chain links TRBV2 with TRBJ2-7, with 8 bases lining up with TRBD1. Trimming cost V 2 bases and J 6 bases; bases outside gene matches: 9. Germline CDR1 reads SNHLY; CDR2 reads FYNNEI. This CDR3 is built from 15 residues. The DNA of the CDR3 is TGTGCCAGCAGTGAAAAGGCCAGGGGGCTAGGCGAGCAGTACTTC. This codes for CASSEKARGLGEQYF.

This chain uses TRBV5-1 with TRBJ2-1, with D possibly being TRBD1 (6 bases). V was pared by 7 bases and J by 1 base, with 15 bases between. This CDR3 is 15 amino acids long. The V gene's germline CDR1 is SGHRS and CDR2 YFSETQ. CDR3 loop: CASFQGTGSYNEQFF. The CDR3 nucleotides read TGCGCCAGCTTCCAGGGGACGGGATCCTACAATGAGCAGTTCTTC.

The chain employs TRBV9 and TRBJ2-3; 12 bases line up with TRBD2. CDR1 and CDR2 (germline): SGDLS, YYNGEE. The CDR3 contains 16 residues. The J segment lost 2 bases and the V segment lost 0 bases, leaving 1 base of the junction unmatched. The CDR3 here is CASSVGTSGTTDTQYF. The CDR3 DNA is TGTGCCAGCAGCGTAGGGACTAGCGGGACCACAGATACGCAGTATTTT.

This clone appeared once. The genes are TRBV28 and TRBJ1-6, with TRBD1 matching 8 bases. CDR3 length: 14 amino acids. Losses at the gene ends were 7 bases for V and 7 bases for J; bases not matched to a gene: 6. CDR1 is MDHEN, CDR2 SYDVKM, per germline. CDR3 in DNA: TGTGCCAGCAAAAAGACAGGGGTAAATTCACCCCTCCACTTT. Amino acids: CASKKTGVNSPLHF.

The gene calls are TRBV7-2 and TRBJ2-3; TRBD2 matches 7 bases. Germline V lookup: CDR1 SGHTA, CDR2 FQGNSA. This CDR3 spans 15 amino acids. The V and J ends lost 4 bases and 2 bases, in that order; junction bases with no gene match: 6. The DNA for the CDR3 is TGTGCCAGCAGCTGGGGAGGGGCAGCCACAGATACGCAGTATTTT. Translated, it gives CASSWGGAATDTQYF.